These 6 T cell receptor beta chains originate from one sample sequenced in a study of blood T cell repertoires in COVID-19. Generated by immunoSEQ multiplex PCR, the TCRdb table keeps only in-frame clones and is missing some. The sample has approximately 250,000 clones; approximately 90% are singletons. Material for sequencing was PBMCs or T cells enriched from blood (not recorded which). These receptors came from a woman in her fifties or sixties in a cohort exposed to, infected with or recovered from COVID-19 (not recorded which).

J is TRBJ1-2 and V is TRBV27; 12 nucleotides align to TRBD1. J gave up 8 bases and V 5 bases, and 9 bases lay outside the gene matches. The CDR3 extends over 15 amino acids. Germline V gives CDR1 MNHEY, CDR2 SMNVEV (reference sequence). Here the CDR3 DNA reads TGTGCCAGCAGTCCAAGGCGGGACAGGGGGCTAGGCTACACCTTC. It is translated as CASSPRRDRGLGYTF.

This chain joins TRBV12-3 or TRBV12-4 and TRBJ1-5; 9 nucleotides match TRBD1. V gave up 7 bases and J gave up 7 bases; unmatched junction bases: 5. This CDR3 has 13 residues. DNA of the CDR3: TGTGCCAGCACTCTGACAGGGGGACAGCCCCAGCATTTT. Translating it yields CASTLTGGQPQHF.

This clone appeared a single time. Additional DNA sequences in this sample encode the identical CDR3. This rearrangement joins TRBV19 to TRBJ2-1; tentative D call: TRBD1 (6 bases). Per germline, CDR1 LNHDA and CDR2 SQIVND (reference sequence). Trimming shortened V by 1 base and J by 3 bases, and 7 bases separated the two germline ends. The CDR3 contains 14 residues. Written as DNA, the CDR3 is TGTGCCAGTAGTATAGGAGGGGGCTACAATGAGCAGTTCTTC. It specifies CASSIGGGYNEQFF.

The rearrangement uses TRBV4-1 and TRBJ2-7; TRBD1 matches 10 bases. The V and J ends lost 1 base and 7 bases, in that order; junction bases with no gene match: 7. CDR1 is MGHRA, CDR2 YSYEKL, per germline. The CDR3 spans 15 residues. For the CDR3, the DNA is TGCGCCAGCAGCCAAGGGCCGACAGGGGGCGTGGAGCAGTACTTC. This codes for CASSQGPTGGVEQYF.

V usage is TRBV4-1 and J usage is TRBJ2-2; D is unclear. V lost 1 base, J lost 4 bases, and 10 bases lay in between. This CDR3 comprises 15 residues. Looked up from germline, CDR1 is MGHRA and CDR2 is YSYEKL. This CDR3 reads CASSQGFRGTGELFF. CDR3 nucleotides: TGCGCCAGCAGCCAAGGATTTCGCGGCACCGGGGAGCTGTTTTTT.

The chain combines TRBV12-3 or TRBV12-4 with TRBJ1-1; tentative D call: TRBD1 (6 bases). The CDR3 sequence is 13 residues long. The germline V and J ends were trimmed by 7 bases and 1 base, with 10 bases remaining between them. For the CDR3, the DNA is TGTGCCAGCACGACAGGCGCGAACACTGAAGCTTTCTTT. Protein sequence: CASTTGANTEAFF.